The clone carrying this T cell receptor (beta chain) was detected many times. Antigen specificity is unknown. The sample belongs to a study of T cell repertoires in cytomegalovirus infection. Study-level findings and limits: Frequencies of public TCR beta families were cumulated, and this identified carriers of CMV plus the relevant HLA. Ex vivo, HLA-C-restricted CMV-specific TCR beta clonotypes prevailed over the rest of the response.

TCRdb itself ran the reads through MiXCR, one entry per CDR3 protein. The data show 150,000 or so distinct CDR3 sequences, about 6% seen once. The CDR3 is made up of 13 amino acids. The V segment lost 2 bases and the J segment 4 bases; nucleotides outside the gene matches: 3. CDR1 DFQATT and CDR2 SNEGSKA come from the germline V gene (reference sequence). The chain links TRBV20-1 to TRBJ1-1; 8 bases are shared with TRBD1. Material for sequencing was PBMCs. This TCR was recovered from a human donor in good health (CMV status not recorded). Some clones in this sample may be carry-over from other donors' samples. For the CDR3, the DNA is TGCAGTGCTAGACAGGGGGCGGTCACTGAAGCTTTCTTT. This codes for CSARQGAVTEAFF.